This T cell receptor (beta chain) was captured in a study of regulatory T cells in long-lasting Graves disease. General observations from the study: Persistent cases of Graves' showed reduced TCR diversity relative to newly diagnosed patients. TRBV28, TRBJ1-2 and TRBJ2-5 were segments that persistent disease favored.

The CDR3 runs to 15 residues. From germline, CDR1 is LNHDA and CDR2 SQIVND (reference sequence). V gave up 6 bases and J gave up 2 bases; unmatched junction bases: 7. This clonotype was seen repeatedly, ten times or more. Its antigen is not identified. Both iRepertoire HTBI primers and Arm-PCR of CDR3 regions were used to build the TCR beta libraries. TCRdb called the multiplex PCR reads again in MiXCR, with one record for every CDR3 protein. The data show more than 650,000 distinct CDR3 sequences, with 25% to 35% seen just once and under 55% held by the top ten. Time point: persistent/refractory GD, antithyroid drugs over 5 years with positive TRAb. PBMCs were the source of the RNA used for TCR sequencing.

J is TRBJ2-7 and V is TRBV19; 10 positions agree with TRBD2. Sample: peripheral blood mononuclear cells (PBMCs), taken when the disease was refractory, from a patient treated with antithyroid drugs. The source is a female donor with Graves disease. This CDR3 is CASSEPAGGTYEQYF. CDR3 bases: TGTGCCAGTAGCGAACCAGCGGGAGGGACCTACGAGCAGTACTTC.